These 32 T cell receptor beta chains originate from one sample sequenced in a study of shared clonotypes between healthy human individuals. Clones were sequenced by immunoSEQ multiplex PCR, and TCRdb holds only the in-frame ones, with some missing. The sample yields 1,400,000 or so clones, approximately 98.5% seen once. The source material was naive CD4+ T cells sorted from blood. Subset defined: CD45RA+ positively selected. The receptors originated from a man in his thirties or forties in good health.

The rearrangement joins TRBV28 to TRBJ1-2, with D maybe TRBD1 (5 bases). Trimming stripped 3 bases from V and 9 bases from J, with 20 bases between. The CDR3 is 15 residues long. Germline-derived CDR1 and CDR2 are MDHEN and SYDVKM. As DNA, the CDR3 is TGTGCCAGCAGTTTTGTTTCGGGGGGTGGAGATCGCTACACCTTC. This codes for CASSFVSGGGDRYTF.

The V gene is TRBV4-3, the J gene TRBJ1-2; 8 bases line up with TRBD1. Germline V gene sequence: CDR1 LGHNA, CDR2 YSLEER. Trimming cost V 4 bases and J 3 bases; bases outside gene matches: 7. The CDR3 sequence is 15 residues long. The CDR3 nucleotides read TGCGCCAGCAGCCCAGGACAGGGCGAGTACTATGGCTACACCTTC. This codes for CASSPGQGEYYGYTF.

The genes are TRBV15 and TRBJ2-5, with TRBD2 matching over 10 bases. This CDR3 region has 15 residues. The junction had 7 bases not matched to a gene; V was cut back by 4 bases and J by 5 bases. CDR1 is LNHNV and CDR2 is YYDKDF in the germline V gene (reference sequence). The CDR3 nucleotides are TGTGCCACCAGCAAAAGCGGGAGGGAGGCTGAGACCCAGTACTTC. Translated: CATSKSGREAETQYF.

CDR3 sequence reads: CATSWVAGSYNEQFF. The CDR3 coding sequence is TGCGCCACCAGTTGGGTAGCGGGCTCCTACAATGAGCAGTTCTTC. The chain recombines TRBV5-1 with TRBJ2-1, with TRBD2 matching 7 bases. The CDR3 contains 15 residues. Looked up from germline, CDR1 is SGHRS and CDR2 is YFSETQ. V lost 9 bases, J lost 0 bases, and 9 bases stayed unmatched.

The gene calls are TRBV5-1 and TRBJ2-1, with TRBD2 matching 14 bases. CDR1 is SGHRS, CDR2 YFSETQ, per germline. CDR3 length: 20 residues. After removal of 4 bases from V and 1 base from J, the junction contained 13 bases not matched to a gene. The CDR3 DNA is TGCGCCAGCAGCATTCCTCCGGGACTAGCGGGAGTTGGGTCCTACAATGAGCAGTTCTTC. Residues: CASSIPPGLAGVGSYNEQFF. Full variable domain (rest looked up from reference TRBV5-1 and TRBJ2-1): KAGVTQTPRYLIKTRGQQVTLSCSPISGHRSVSWYQQTPGQGLQFLFEYFSETQRNKGNFPGRFSGRQFSNSRSEMNVSTLELGDSALYLCASSIPPGLAGVGSYNEQFFGPGTRLTVL.

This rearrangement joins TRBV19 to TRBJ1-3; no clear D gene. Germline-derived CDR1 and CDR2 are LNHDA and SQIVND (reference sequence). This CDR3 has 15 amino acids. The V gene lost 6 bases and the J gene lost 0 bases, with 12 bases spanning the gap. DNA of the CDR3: TGTGCCAGTAGATCGAAGGAGGGCTCTGGAAACACCATATATTTT. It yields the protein CASRSKEGSGNTIYF.

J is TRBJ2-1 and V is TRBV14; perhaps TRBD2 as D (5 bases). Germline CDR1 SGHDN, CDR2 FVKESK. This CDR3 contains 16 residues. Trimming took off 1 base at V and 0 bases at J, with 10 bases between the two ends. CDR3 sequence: CASSQGRELSYNEQFF. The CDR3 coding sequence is TGTGCCAGCAGCCAAGGACGGGAACTCTCCTACAATGAGCAGTTCTTC. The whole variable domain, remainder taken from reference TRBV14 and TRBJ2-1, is EAGVTQFPSHSVIEKGQTVTLRCDPISGHDNLYWYRRVMGKEIKFLLHFVKESKQDESGMPNNRFLAERTGGTYSTLKVQPAELEDSGVYFCASSQGRELSYNEQFFGPGTRLTVL.

CDR3 in amino acids: CASSRRKGENIQYF. The CDR3, as DNA: TGCGCCAGCAGCCGACGAAAGGGTGAAAACATTCAGTACTTC. This chain joins TRBV4-1 and TRBJ2-4; D not resolved. The CDR3 runs 14 residues. The V end was cut by 4 bases, the J end by 5 bases, with 12 bases between. The germline V gene has CDR1 MGHRA and CDR2 YSYEKL.

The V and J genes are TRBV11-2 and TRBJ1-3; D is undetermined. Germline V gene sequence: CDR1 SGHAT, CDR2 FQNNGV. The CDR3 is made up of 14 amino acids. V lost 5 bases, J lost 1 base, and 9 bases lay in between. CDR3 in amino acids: CASSPRTSGNTIYF. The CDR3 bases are TGTGCCAGCAGCCCTCGGACTTCTGGAAACACCATATATTTT. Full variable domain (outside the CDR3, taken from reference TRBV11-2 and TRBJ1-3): EAGVAQSPRYKIIEKRQSVAFWCNPISGHATLYWYQQILGQGPKLLIQFQNNGVVDDSQLPKDRFSAERLKGVDSTLKIQPAKLEDSAVYLCASSPRTSGNTIYFGEGSWLTVV.

The CDR3: CASRRGTGDTEAFF. The CDR3 DNA reads TGCGCCAGCAGACGCGGGACAGGGGACACTGAAGCTTTCTTT. This chain uses TRBV5-1 with TRBJ1-1, with 10 nucleotides matching TRBD1. Germline trimming cut 5 bases from V and 3 bases from J; bases unmatched to any gene: 4. Germline CDR1 is SGHRS and CDR2 is YFSETQ. This CDR3 is built from 14 residues.

DNA of the CDR3: TGCGCCAGCAGCCAAGAAAGGTCAAGGGTGGACCCCCAGGAGGGCTACGAGCAGTACTTC. Its protein product is CASSQERSRVDPQEGYEQYF. The chain joins TRBV4-1 to TRBJ2-7; D is possibly TRBD2 (6 bases). The V gene lost 0 bases and the J gene lost 3 bases, with 27 bases spanning the gap. Per germline, CDR1 MGHRA and CDR2 YSYEKL. The CDR3 spans 20 residues.

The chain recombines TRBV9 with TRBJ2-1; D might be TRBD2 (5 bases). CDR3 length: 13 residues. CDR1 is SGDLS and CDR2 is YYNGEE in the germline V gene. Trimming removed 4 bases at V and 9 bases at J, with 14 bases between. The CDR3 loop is CASSTGLYGEQFF. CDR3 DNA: TGTGCCAGCAGCACTGGACTGTACGGTGAGCAGTTCTTC. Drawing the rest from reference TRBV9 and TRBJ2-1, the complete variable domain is DSGVTQTPKHLITATGQRVTLRCSPRSGDLSVYWYQQSLDQGLQFLIQYYNGEERAKGNILERFSAQQFPDLHSELNLSSLELGDSALYFCASSTGLYGEQFFGPGTRLTVL.

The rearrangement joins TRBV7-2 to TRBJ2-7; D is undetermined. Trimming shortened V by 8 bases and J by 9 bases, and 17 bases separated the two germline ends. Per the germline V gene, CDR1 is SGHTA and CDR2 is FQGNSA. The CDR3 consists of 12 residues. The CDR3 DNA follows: TGTGCCAGCGGGATGACGGCGCCGGTGCAGTACTTC. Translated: CASGMTAPVQYF.

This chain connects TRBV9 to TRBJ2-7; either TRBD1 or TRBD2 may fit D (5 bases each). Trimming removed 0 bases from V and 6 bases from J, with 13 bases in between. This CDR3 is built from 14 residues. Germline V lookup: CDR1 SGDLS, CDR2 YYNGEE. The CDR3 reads CASSVAGRSGEQYF. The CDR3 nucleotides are TGTGCCAGCAGCGTAGCAGGGCGCAGCGGCGAGCAGTACTTC.

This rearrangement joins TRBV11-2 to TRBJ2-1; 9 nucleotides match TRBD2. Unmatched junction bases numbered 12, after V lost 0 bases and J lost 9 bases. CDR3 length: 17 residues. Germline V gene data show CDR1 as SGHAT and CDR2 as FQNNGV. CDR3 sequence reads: CASSLEGGTSPYGEQFF. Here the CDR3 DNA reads TGTGCCAGCAGCTTAGAGGGAGGGACTAGCCCCTATGGTGAGCAGTTCTTC.

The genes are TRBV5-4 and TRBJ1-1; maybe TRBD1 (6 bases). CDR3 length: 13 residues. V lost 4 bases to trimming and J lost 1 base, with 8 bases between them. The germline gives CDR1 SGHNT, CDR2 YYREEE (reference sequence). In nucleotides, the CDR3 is TGTGCCAGCAGCACGGGACAGAACACTGAAGCTTTCTTT. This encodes CASSTGQNTEAFF.

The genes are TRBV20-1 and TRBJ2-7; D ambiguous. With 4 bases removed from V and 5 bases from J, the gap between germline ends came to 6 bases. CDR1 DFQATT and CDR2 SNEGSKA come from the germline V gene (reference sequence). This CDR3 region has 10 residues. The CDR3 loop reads CSATRDEQYF. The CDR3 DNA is TGCAGTGCTACACGGGACGAGCAGTACTTC.

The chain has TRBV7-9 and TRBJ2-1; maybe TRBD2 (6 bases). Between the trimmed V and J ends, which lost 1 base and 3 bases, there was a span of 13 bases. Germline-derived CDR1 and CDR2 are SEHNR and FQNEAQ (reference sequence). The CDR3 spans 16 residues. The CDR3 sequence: CASSLGGGADYNEQFF. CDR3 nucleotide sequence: TGTGCCAGCAGCTTAGGGGGCGGGGCGGACTACAATGAGCAGTTCTTC.

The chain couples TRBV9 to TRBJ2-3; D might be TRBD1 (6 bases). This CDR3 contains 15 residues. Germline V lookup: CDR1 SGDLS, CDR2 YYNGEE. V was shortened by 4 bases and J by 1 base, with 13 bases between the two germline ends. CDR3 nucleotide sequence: TGTGCCAGCAGCACAACACAGGGACGCACAGATACGCAGTATTTT. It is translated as CASSTTQGRTDTQYF.

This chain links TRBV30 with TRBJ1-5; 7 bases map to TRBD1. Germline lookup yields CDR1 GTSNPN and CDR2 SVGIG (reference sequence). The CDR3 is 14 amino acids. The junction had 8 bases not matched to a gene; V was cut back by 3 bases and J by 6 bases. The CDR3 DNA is TGTGCCTGGAGCTTCACAGGGGTTGGTCAGCCCCAGCATTTT. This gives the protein CAWSFTGVGQPQHF.

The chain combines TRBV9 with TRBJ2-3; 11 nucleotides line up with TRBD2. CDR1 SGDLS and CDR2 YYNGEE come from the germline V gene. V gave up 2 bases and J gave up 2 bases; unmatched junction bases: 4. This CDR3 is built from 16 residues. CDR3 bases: TGTGCCAGCAGCGTGACTAGCGGGATCTTCACAGATACGCAGTATTTT. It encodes CASSVTSGIFTDTQYF. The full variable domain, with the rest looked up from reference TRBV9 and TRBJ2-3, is DSGVTQTPKHLITATGQRVTLRCSPRSGDLSVYWYQQSLDQGLQFLIQYYNGEERAKGNILERFSAQQFPDLHSELNLSSLELGDSALYFCASSVTSGIFTDTQYFGPGTRLTVL.

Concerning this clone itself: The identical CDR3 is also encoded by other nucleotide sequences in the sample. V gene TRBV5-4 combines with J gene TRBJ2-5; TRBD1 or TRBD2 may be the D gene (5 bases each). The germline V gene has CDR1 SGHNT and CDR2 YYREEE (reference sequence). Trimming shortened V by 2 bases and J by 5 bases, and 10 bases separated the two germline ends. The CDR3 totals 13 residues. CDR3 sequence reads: CASSLRGEETQYF. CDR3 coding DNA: TGTGCCAGCAGCTTAAGGGGAGAGGAGACCCAGTACTTC.

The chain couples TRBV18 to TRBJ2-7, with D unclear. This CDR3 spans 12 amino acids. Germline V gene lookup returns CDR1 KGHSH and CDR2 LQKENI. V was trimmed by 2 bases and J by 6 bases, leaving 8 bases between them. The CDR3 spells CASSPEQREQYF. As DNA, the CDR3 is TGTGCCAGCTCACCAGAACAACGCGAGCAGTACTTC.

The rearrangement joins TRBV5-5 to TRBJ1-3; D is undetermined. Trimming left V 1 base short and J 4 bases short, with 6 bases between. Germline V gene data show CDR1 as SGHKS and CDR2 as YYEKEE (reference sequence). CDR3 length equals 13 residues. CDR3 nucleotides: TGTGCCAGCAGCTTGATTGGGGGAAACACCATATATTTT. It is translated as CASSLIGGNTIYF.

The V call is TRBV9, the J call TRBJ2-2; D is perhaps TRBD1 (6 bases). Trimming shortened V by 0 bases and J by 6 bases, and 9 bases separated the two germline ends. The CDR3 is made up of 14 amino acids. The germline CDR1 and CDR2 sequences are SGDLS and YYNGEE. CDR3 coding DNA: TGTGCCAGCAGCGTAGTACAGGGCTCCGGGGAGCTGTTTTTT. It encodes CASSVVQGSGELFF.

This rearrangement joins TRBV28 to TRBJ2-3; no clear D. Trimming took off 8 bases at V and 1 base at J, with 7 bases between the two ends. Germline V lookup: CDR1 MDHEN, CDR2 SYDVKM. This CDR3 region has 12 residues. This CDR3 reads CASCGGTDTQYF. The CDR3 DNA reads TGTGCCAGCTGCGGAGGCACAGATACGCAGTATTTT.

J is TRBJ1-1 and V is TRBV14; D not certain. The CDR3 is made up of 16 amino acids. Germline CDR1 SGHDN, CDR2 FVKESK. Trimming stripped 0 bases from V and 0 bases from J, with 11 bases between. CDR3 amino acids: CASSQERGRMNTEAFF. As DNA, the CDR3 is TGTGCCAGCAGCCAAGAACGAGGCAGGATGAACACTGAAGCTTTCTTT.

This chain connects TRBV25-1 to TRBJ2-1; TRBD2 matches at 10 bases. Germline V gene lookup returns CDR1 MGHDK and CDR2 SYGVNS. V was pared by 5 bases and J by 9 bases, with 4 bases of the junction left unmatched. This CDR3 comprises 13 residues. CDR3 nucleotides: TGTGCCAGCAGTTTCCGGACTAGCGGTGAGCAGTTCTTC. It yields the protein CASSFRTSGEQFF. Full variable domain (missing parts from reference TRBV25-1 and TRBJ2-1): EADIYQTPRYLVIGTGKKITLECSQTMGHDKMYWYQQDPGMELHLIHYSYGVNSTEKGDLSSESTVSRIRTEHFPLTLESARPSHTSQYLCASSFRTSGEQFFGPGTRLTVL.

In nucleotides, the CDR3 is TGTGCCAGTAGTAGCCGGACAGGGGTCTACGAGCAGTACTTC. Translation: CASSSRTGVYEQYF. The V gene is TRBV19, the J gene TRBJ2-7; TRBD1 aligns across 9 bases. The CDR3 has 14 residues. Trimming cost V 4 bases and J 3 bases; bases outside gene matches: 4. Germline CDR1 and CDR2: LNHDA and SQIVND (reference sequence).

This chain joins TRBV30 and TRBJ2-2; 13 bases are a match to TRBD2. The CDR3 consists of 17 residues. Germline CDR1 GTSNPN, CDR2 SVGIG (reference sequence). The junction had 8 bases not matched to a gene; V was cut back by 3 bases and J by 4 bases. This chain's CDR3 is CAWRGTSGTLGTGELFF. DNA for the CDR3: TGTGCCTGGAGAGGGACTAGCGGGACTCTGGGCACCGGGGAGCTGTTTTTT.

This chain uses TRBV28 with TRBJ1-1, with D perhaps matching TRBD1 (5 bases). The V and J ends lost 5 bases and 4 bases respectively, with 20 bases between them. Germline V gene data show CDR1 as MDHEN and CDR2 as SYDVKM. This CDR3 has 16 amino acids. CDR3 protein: CASSPTLRWGSTEAFF. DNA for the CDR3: TGTGCCAGCAGTCCTACCCTGAGGTGGGGGAGCACTGAAGCTTTCTTT.

The CDR3 here is CASQLAGGEQFF. Here the CDR3 DNA reads TGTGCCAGCCAACTAGCGGGAGGTGAGCAGTTCTTC. V usage is TRBV14 and J usage is TRBJ2-1; 12 bases match TRBD2. This CDR3 spans 12 amino acids. Germline values: CDR1 SGHDN, CDR2 FVKESK. V shed 8 bases, J shed 9 bases, and the junction held 2 bases outside the gene matches.